This T cell receptor beta chain was identified in a study of blood T cell repertoires in COVID-19 (dated by TCRdb to about 2020). Describing the broader study: Samples from collaborators originated in the United States, Italy and Spain and spanned both the acute and convalescent phases of COVID-19. The dataset comprised deeply sampled blood TCRbeta repertoires from subjects exposed to, actively infected with, or recovered from COVID-19. The repertoires were made available in a free public database intended to serve as a resource for research on the immune response to SARS-CoV-2. Where HLA class I and class II types were available, the types were taken from metadata supplied by the sample provider, not from assay-based typing. Samples were obtained from the ongoing ImmuneRACE study (first 160 participants) and from roughly 1,300 subjects provided by 6 global collaborators. The sample metadata nearly always contained a de-identified subject ID, COVID-19 status, age in years and sex. The material from the prospective study consisted of cDNA or gDNA derived from T cells, B-cell-depleted T cells, or PBMCs. Study-wide conclusions, independent of this receptor: The amount of clinical and demographic metadata varied by source and participant and was provided uncurated.

On this clone itself: No antigen is known for it. One base away there is no much larger clone; base qualities are not given.

TCRbeta CDR3 regions were amplified from genomic DNA using the immunoSEQ Assay, a bias-controlled multiplex PCR. In the source study's methods: Nucleated cell counts per sample were estimated from amplification of reference gene primers within the assay. To quantify the absolute abundance of each unique TCRbeta CDR3 rearrangement, sequence reads were collapsed and filtered. For each sample, productive Simpson clonality was calculated as the square root of Simpson's diversity index across productive rearrangements. TCRdb provides this immuneACCESS table in a form limited to in-frame rearrangements. Some clones are lacking; in checked studies, under half of them reflect an unresolved V gene, and why the rest are absent is not known. D and trimming were read from the DNA, whereas the V and J calls and clone size are those reported in that table. In this sample the table shows approximately 390,000 clones, just under 90% of which occur a single time. Approximately 9.3% of the sample goes to the ten largest clones.

CDR1 and CDR2, looked up from the germline V gene, are ENHRY and SYGVKD. Trimming takes 7 bases off V and 7 bases off J; junction bases not matched to a gene: 3. The CDR3, cysteine through phenylalanine, is 11 amino acids long. Only CDR3 DNA remains: 33 bases, in frame from the first base. Enrolling through a virtual design, the prospective study's participants ranged in age from roughly 18 to 89 years and lived across more than 20 United States geographic areas. To assign participants to cohorts, the prospective study relied on clinical history that participants themselves reported in a screening survey and a study questionnaire. For ImmuneRACE Cohort 3, a participant was defined as recovered based on two consecutive negative NP/OP PCR tests, clearance by a healthcare professional, or resolution of symptoms. Each participant in the prospective study had whole blood, serum and a nasopharyngeal or oropharyngeal swab collected by mobile phlebotomists. Prospective study participants could optionally give additional blood draws and questionnaires over a roughly two-month period. Blood samples from the prospective study were shipped frozen or at room temperature prior to DNA extraction.

The sequence links TRBV10-3 to TRBJ1-2; TRBD1 agrees with 7 junctional bases. This receptor was obtained from a woman between 50 and 59 years old who had recovered from COVID-19. The sample comprised PBMCs or T cells enriched from blood (not recorded which). The base sequence is TGTGCCATCATGCAGGGGGGTGGCTACACCTTC. Translated, this gives CAIMQGGGYTF.